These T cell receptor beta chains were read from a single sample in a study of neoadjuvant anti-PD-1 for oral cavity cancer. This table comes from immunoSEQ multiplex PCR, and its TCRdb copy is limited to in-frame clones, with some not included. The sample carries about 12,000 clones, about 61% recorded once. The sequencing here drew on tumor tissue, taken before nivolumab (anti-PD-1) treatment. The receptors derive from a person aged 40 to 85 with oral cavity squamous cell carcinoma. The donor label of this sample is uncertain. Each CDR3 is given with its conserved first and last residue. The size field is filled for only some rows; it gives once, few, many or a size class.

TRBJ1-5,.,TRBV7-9,CASSLGWSGGGQPQHF
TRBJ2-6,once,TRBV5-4,CASSSARGSGANVLTF
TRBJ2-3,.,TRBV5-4,CASSLGTTDTQYF
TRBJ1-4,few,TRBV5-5,CASSLLTATNEKLFF
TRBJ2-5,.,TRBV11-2,CASGRGKLQETQYF
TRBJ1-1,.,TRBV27,CASSLSGAHTEAFF
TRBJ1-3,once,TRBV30,CAGVLPGSFRGNTIYF
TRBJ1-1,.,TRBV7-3,CASRGLPNTEAFF
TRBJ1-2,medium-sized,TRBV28,CASTMGQGRSGYTF
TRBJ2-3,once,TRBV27,CASSRNGQSTDTQYF
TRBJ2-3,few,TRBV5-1,CASSLGSSGSTDTQYF
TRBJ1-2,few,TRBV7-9,CASRMEINYGYTF
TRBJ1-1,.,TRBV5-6,CASSLRGNTEAFF